This T cell receptor (beta chain) was recovered during a study of tumor-infiltrating lymphocytes in localized non-small cell lung cancer. Study-wide results and limits: Immunotypes IM1 and IM2 had similar TCR-derived T-cell fractions.

Concerning this clone itself: The target antigen is unknown.

The trim removed 5 bases at V and 3 bases at J, leaving 8 bases unmatched. The CDR3 has 16 residues. Germline V gene data show CDR1 as SGHRS and CDR2 as YFSETQ. TCRdb's table, derived via immunoSEQ multiplex PCR, lists solely in-frame clones and lacks some. The sample includes fewer than 12,000 clones, roughly 60% of them seen just once. Sequencing was carried out using lung tumor tissue. The source is a human donor with non-small cell lung cancer. The chain carries TRBV5-1 and TRBJ2-3; 11 bases align to TRBD2. Here the CDR3 DNA reads TGCGCCAGCAGTCCCATGATAGCGGGAGGGACAGATACGCAGTATTTT. Protein product: CASSPMIAGGTDTQYF.